This record concerns one T cell receptor (beta chain) sequence. No antigen is known for it. Trimming took 8 bases from V and 0 from J, leaving 13 bases between them. The CDR3 loop spans 14 amino acids. The sample comes from a study of post-analysis software for immune sequencing data. Looking at the study overall: Relapsing-remitting, secondary progressive and progressive-relapsing multiple sclerosis were all included among the disease courses.

Study results and limitations: The study found significantly lower normalized Chao1 diversity in multiple sclerosis patients than in controls. F measure showed strong co-clustering of same-batch samples. Compared with controls, patients had more of about 5 TRBV segments, including TRBV5-6, TRBV5-1 and TRBV20-1.

Prepared libraries of TCR beta cDNA carried unique molecular identifiers. One entry per CDR3 protein results from TCRdb running MiXCR on the PCR reads. The profile covers about 540,000 distinct CDR3 sequences, with roughly 34% appearing a single time and around 6% taken by the ten largest. The sequenced sample was blood. The sequence was obtained from a girl aged 2 to 17 with multiple sclerosis. The rearrangement links TRBV12-3 or TRBV12-4 to TRBJ1-1; D not resolved. As DNA, the CDR3 is TGTGCCAGCGCGATCGGACGGATGAACACTGAAGCTTTCTTT. Its translation: CASAIGRMNTEAFF.